This TCR beta chain was captured in a study of radiation and T cells in renal cell carcinoma. General observations from the study: Top tumor clonotypes rose in blood 2 weeks post-radiation, then contracted.

In the case of this clone: What it recognizes is unknown.

Time point of the sample: blood 2 weeks post-SBRT. Treatment in this sample: 15 Gy SBRT to primary tumor, nephrectomy 4 weeks later. This renal cell carcinoma was of the clear cell type. Generated by immunoSEQ multiplex PCR, the TCRdb table keeps only in-frame clones and is missing some. The sample has about 130,000 clones, 85% to 90% seen once. Unmatched junction bases numbered 6, after V lost 4 bases and J lost 6 bases. Germline CDR1 and CDR2: SGHKS and YYEKEE (reference sequence). The CDR3 is 14 residues long. The clonotype comes from a woman between 70 and 85 years old with renal cell carcinoma. Sequencing used blood, obtained from a patient whose treatment included radiotherapy and nephrectomy. This rearrangement joins TRBV5-5 to TRBJ1-1; 10 bases are shared with TRBD1. As DNA, the CDR3 is TGTGCCAGCAGCACCGGGACAGGGGCATCTGAAGCTTTCTTT. It encodes CASSTGTGASEAFF.